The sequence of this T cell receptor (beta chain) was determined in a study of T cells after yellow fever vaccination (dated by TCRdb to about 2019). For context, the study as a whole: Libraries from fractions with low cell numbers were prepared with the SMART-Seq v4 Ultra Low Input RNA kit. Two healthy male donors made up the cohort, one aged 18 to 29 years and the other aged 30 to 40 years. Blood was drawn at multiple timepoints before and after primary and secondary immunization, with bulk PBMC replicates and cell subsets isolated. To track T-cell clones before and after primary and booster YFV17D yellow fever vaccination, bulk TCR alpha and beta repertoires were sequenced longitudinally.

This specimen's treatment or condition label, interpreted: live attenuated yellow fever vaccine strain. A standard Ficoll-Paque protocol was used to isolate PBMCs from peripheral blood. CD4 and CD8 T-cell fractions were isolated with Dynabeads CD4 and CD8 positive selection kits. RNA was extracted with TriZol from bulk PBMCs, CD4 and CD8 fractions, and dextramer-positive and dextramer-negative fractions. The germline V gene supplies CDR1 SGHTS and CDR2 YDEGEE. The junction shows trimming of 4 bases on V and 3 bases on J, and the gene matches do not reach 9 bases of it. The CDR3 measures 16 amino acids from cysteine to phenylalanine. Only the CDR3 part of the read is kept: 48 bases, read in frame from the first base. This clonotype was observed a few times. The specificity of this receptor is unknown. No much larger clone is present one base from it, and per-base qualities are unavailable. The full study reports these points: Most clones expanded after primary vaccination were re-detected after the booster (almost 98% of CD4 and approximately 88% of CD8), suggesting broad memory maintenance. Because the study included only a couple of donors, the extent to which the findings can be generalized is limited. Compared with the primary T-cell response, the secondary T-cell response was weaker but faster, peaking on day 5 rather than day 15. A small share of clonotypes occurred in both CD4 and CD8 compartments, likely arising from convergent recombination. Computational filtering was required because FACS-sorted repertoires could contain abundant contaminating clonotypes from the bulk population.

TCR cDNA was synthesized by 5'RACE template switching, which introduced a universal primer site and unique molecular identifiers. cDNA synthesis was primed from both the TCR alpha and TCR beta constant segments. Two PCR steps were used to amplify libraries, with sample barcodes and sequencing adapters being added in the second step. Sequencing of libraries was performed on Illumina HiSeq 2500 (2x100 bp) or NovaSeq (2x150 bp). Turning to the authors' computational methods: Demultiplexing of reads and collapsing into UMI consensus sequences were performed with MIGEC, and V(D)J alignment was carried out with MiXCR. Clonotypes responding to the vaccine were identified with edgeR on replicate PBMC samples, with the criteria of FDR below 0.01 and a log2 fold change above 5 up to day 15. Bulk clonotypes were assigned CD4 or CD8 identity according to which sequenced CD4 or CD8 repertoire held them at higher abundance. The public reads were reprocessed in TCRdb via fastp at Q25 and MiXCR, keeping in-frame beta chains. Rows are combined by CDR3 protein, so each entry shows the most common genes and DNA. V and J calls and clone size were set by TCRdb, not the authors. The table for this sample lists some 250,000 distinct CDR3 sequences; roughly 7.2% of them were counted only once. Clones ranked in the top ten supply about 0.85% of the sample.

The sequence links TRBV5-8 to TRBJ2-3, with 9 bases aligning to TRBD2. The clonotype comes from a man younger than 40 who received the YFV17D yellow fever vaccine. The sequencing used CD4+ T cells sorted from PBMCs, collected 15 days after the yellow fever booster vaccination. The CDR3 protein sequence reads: CASSQGLARVTDTQYF. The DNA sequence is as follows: TGTGCCAGCAGCCAGGGACTAGCAAGAGTGACAGATACGCAGTATTTT.